This T cell receptor (beta chain) comes out of a study of cytomegalovirus exposure and HLA in healthy donors. Turning to the study itself: For the 300 to 450 genotyped donors, roughly 80% fell within the Caucasian-associated ancestry cluster.

The study's findings and limits: The authors later found HLA-associated TCR beta chains more clonally expanded than equally common others. In a later analysis, roughly 17,000 TCR beta sequences were associated with HLA alleles at 0.05 false discovery rate.

With respect to this clone: Its antigen is currently unknown.

This CDR3 has 16 residues. Germline assignment: CDR1 GTSNPN and CDR2 SVGIG (reference sequence). V was pared by 3 bases and J by 2 bases, with 16 bases between. The PCR employed 60 Vbeta primers together with 13 Jbeta primers. Here immunoSEQ multiplex PCR was the method, and the copy in TCRdb shows in-frame clones only, minus some. This sample has about 110,000 clones; about 85% occur once, and the top ten carry approximately 2%. The sample was PBMCs. The chain carries TRBV30 and TRBJ2-2, with D tentatively TRBD1 (6 bases). The TCR originated in a man aged 25 to 40 in good health and CMV-seronegative. The CDR3, as DNA: TGTGCCTGGAGAGGACAGATCAGGGTCAACACCGGGGAGCTGTTTTTT. Translating it yields CAWRGQIRVNTGELFF.